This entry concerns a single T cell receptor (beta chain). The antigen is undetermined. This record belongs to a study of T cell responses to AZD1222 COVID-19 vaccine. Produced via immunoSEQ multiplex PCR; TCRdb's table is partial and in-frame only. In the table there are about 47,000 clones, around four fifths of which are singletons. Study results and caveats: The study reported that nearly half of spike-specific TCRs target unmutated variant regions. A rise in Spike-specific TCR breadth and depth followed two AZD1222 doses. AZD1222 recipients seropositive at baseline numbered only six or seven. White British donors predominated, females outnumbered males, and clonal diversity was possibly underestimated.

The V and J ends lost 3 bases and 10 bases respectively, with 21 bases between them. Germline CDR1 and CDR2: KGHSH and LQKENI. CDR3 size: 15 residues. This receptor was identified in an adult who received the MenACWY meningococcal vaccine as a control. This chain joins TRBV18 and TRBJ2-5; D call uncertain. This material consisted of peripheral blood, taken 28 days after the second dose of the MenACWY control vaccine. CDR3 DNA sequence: TGTGCCAGCTCACCCGCCGAATCGACCTTGGGTGGCCAGTACTTC. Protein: CASSPAESTLGGQYF.